Listed below are T cell receptor beta chains from one sample, sequenced in a study of identical twins. In TCRdb, the 5' RACE reads were re-called with MiXCR into one record per CDR3 protein. In the table there are around 1.7 million distinct CDR3 sequences, roughly 35% of which are singletons. Input material: cord blood. Receptors were obtained from a newborn girl in good health. The conserved cysteine and the conserved F or W are not part of the CDR3 here. Rows give clone size only sometimes, using once, few, many, or a class for an expanded clone.

size	V	J	CDR3
few	TRBV20-1	TRBJ2-7	SARGRNSYEQY
NA	TRBV11-2	TRBJ2-1	ASSLGPGLAYNEEF
NA	TRBV27	TRBJ1-1	ASSLSDSTEAF
few	TRBV15	TRBJ1-4	ATSRHNAIEGEKLF
few	TRBV10-3	TRBJ2-1	AIRSPSYNEQF
NA	TRBV6-1	TRBJ2-1	ASSVLGDYNEQF
few	TRBV5-1	TRBJ2-1	ASSFIAGGYNEQF
few	TRBV4-1	TRBJ2-2	ASSHLGLAGNTGELF
NA	TRBV6-2/TRBV6-3	TRBJ1-5	ASRITGAISRNQPQH
NA	TRBV2	TRBJ2-2	ASSPSLRTGELF
NA	TRBV29-1	NA	SVGEWGQGYEQY
few	TRBV7-9	TRBJ1-1	ASSRGESAF
NA	TRBV20-1	TRBJ1-4	SARLGARGNEKLF
once	TRBV5-1	TRBJ1-1	ASSQRVLSPNTEAF
NA	TRBV30	TRBJ2-1	AWSVGTSHRF
NA	TRBV3-1	NA	ASSPYTPGLAGAYNEQY
NA	TRBV12-3/TRBV12-4	TRBJ1-4	ASSPRWGEKLF
NA	TRBV7-2	TRBJ1-1	VSSSYRNTEAF
few	TRBV7-2	TRBJ2-6	ASSYRSSGANVLT
NA	TRBV2	TRBJ2-1	ASSLRLAFNEQF
once	TRBV7-2	TRBJ1-2	ASSLEWGSYGYT
NA	TRBV7-6	TRBJ2-1	ASSTRTSGRARPNNEQF
once	TRBV7-6	TRBJ2-7	ASSGQGAPTYEQY
many	TRBV12-3/TRBV12-4	TRBJ2-3	ASSLPGWGTDTQY
NA	TRBV30	TRBJ2-1	AWSLYSGGANEQF